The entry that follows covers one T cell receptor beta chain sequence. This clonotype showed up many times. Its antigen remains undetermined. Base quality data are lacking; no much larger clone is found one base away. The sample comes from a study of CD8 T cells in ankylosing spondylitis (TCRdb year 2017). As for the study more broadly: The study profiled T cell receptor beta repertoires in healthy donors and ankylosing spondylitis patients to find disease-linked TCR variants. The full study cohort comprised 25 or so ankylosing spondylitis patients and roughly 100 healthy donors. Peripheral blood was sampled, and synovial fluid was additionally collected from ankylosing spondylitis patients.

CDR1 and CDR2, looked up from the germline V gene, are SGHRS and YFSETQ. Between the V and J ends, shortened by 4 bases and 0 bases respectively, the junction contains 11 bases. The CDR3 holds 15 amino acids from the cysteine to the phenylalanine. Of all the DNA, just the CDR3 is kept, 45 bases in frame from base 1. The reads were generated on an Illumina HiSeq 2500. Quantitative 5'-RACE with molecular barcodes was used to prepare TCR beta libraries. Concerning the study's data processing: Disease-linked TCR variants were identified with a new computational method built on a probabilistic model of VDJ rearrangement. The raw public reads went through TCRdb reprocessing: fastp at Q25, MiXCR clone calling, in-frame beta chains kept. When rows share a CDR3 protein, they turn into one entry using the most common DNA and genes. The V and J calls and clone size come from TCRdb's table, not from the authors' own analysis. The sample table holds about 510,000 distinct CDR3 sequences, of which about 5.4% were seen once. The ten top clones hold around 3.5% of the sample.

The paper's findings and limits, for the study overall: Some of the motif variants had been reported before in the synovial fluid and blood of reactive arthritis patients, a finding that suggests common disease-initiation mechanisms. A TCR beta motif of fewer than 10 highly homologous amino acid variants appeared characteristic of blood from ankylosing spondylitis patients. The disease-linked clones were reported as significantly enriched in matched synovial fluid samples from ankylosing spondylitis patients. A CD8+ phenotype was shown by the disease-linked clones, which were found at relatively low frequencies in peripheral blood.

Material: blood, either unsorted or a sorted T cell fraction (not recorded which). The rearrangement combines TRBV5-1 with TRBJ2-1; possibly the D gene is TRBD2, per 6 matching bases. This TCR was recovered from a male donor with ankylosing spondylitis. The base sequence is TGCGCCAGCAGCGCGGACGGGGGCTCCTACAATGAGCAGTTCTTC. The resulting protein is CASSADGGSYNEQFF.